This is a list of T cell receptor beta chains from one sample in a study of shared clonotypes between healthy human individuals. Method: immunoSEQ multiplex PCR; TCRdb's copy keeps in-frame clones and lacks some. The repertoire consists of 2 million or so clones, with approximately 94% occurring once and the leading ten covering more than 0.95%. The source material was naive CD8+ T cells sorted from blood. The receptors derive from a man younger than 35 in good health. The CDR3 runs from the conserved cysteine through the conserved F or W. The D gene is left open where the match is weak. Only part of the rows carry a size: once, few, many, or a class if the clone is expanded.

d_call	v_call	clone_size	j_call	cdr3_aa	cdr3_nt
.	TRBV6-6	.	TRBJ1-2	CASSWTANPSNYGYTF	TGTGCCAGCAGCTGGACAGCTAACCCTTCTAACTATGGCTACACCTTC
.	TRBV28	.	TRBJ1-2	CASTTGNYGYTF	TGTGCCAGCACCACAGGAAACTATGGCTACACCTTC
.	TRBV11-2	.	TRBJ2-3	CASSFGVDTQYF	TGTGCCAGCAGCTTCGGAGTAGATACGCAGTATTTT
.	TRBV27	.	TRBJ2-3	CASSFSGALSTDTQYF	TGTGCCAGCAGTTTCTCAGGGGCCCTTAGCACAGATACGCAGTATTTT
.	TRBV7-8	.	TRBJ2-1	CASTGSSLNEQFF	TGTGCCAGCACGGGATCTTCCCTCAATGAGCAGTTCTTC
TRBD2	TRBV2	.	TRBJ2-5	CASSTERELRETQYF	TGTGCCAGCAGTACCGAGCGGGAGCTAAGGGAGACCCAGTACTTC
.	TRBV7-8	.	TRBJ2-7	CASSPGRAYEQYF	TGTGCCAGCAGTCCTGGGCGAGCTTACGAGCAGTACTTC
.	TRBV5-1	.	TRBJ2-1	CASSLSGPYNEQFF	TGCGCCAGCAGCTTGAGCGGGCCGTACAATGAGCAGTTCTTC
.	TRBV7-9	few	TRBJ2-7	CASSPLYEQYF	TGTGCCAGCAGCCCCCTCTACGAGCAGTACTTC
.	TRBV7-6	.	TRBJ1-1	CASSLRPGAEAFF	TGTGCCAGCAGCTTACGGCCTGGGGCTGAAGCTTTCTTT
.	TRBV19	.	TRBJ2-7	CASSPTIGTSYEQYF	TGTGCCAGTAGTCCAACGATCGGGACCTCCTACGAGCAGTACTTC
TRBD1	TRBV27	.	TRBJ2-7	CASSFTGQGYEQYF	TGTGCCAGCAGTTTTACGGGACAGGGCTACGAGCAGTACTTC
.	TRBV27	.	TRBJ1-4	CASSFQGSGEKLFF	TGTGCCAGCAGTTTTCAGGGCTCGGGGGAAAAACTGTTTTTT
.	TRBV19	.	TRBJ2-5	CASTPGTGAQYF	TGTGCCAGCACTCCCGGGACTGGAGCCCAGTACTTC
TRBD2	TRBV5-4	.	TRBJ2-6	CASSFPLLAVESGANVLTF	TGTGCCAGCAGCTTTCCCCTACTAGCGGTGGAATCTGGGGCCAACGTCCTGACTTTC
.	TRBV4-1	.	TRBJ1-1	CASSQVARDGTEAFF	TGCGCCAGCAGCCAAGTTGCCAGGGATGGGACTGAAGCTTTCTTT
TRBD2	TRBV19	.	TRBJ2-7	CASSFGLAYEQYF	TGTGCCAGTAGTTTCGGACTAGCCTACGAGCAGTACTTC
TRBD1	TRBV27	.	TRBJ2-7	CASAIQGTYEQYF	TGTGCCAGCGCTATACAGGGGACCTACGAGCAGTACTTC
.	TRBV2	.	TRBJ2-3	CASRGFDTQYF	TGTGCCAGCAGGGGCTTTGATACGCAGTATTTT
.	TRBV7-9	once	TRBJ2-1	CASSSSNEQFF	TGTGCCAGCAGCTCCTCTAATGAGCAGTTCTTC
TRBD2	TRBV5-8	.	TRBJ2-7	CASSPSSGAPVLEQYF	TGTGCCAGCAGCCCTTCTAGCGGGGCGCCGGTACTCGAGCAGTACTTC
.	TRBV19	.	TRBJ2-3	CASSPAADTQYF	TGTGCCAGTAGCCCGGCGGCAGATACGCAGTATTTT
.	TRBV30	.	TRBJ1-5	CAWGPAGGPQHF	TGTGCCTGGGGTCCAGCCGGGGGGCCCCAGCATTTT
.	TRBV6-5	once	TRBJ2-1	CASSYSLTNNEQFF	TGTGCCAGCAGTTACTCGCTCACCAACAATGAGCAGTTCTTC